This T cell receptor beta chain was profiled in a study of blood T cell repertoires in COVID-19. Study at large: Both acute and convalescent COVID-19 samples were obtained from the United States, Italy and Spain.

The CDR3 contains 13 residues. Per the germline V gene, CDR1 is MNHEY and CDR2 is SMNVEV (reference sequence). V lost 5 bases and J lost 15, with 17 bases in between. Cohort 3 donors counted as recovered after two negative PCRs, clearance, or resolved symptoms. Profiling relied on immunoSEQ multiplex PCR, and the TCRdb table lists in-frame clones only, not all of them. The table includes 140,000 to 150,000 clones, over 65% detected once. The J gene is TRBJ1-6, the V gene TRBV27; no clear D gene. This sequence was found in a woman between 50 and 59 years old who had recovered from COVID-19. Sequences were obtained from PBMCs or T cells enriched from blood (not recorded which). The CDR3 spells CASSVSSLLDLHF. CDR3 sequence (DNA): TGTGCCAGCAGTGTAAGTTCCCTCTTAGACCTCCACTTT.